What follows are 28 T cell receptor beta chains derived from one specimen sequenced in a study of blood T cell repertoires in COVID-19. The assay was immunoSEQ multiplex PCR, and TCRdb's table has in-frame clones only and misses some. The profile shows approximately 200,000 clones, about nine tenths of them singletons. Input material: peripheral blood. The origin of the receptors is a man in his fifties with acute or convalescent COVID-19.

This sequence joins TRBV9 and TRBJ1-6, with a tentative D call TRBD1 (6 bases). Germline V gene data show CDR1 as SGDLS and CDR2 as YYNGEE. The CDR3 consists of 15 residues. V lost 4 bases, J lost 3 bases, and 11 bases lay in between. CDR3 nucleotides: TGTGCCAGCAGCCCCGGACAGCTCTATAATTCACCCCTCCACTTT. It specifies CASSPGQLYNSPLHF.

This clone came up a few times. The CDR3 coding sequence is TGTGCCAGCAGCCCGAGAGGAGGGACTGGTGAAAAACTGTTTTTT. It codes for CASSPRGGTGEKLFF. The chain couples TRBV7-9 to TRBJ1-4, with TRBD1 as a possible D gene (5 bases). With 5 bases removed from V and 7 bases from J, the gap between germline ends came to 17 bases. The CDR3 spans 15 residues. Per the germline V gene, CDR1 is SEHNR and CDR2 is FQNEAQ (reference sequence). The full variable domain, in which reference TRBV7-9 and TRBJ1-4 provide the parts outside the CDR3, is DTGVSQNPRHKITKRGQNVTFRCDPISEHNRLYWYRQTLGQGPEFLTYFQNEAQLEKSRLLSDRFSAERPKGSFSTLEIQRTEQGDSAMYLCASSPRGGTGEKLFFGSGTQLSVL.

V usage is TRBV5-6 and J usage is TRBJ1-6; 7 positions agree with TRBD1. Germline V CDR1 and CDR2: SGHDT, YYEEEE. The CDR3 runs to 19 residues. Unmatched junction bases numbered 19, after V lost 4 bases and J lost 6 bases. CDR3 in amino acids: CASSEGQRPDLGFNSPLHF. The CDR3 region has the DNA TGTGCCAGCAGCGAGGGACAGAGACCCGATTTGGGGTTTAATTCACCCCTCCACTTT.

The rearrangement links TRBV14 to TRBJ1-2; 10 bases are a match to TRBD1. The length of the CDR3 is 12 residues. The germline V gene has CDR1 SGHDN and CDR2 FVKESK. The V and J ends lost 3 bases and 13 bases, in that order; junction bases with no gene match: 5. DNA for the CDR3: TGTGCCAGCAGCCAGGACAGGGGGTTCTCCACCTTC. This translates into CASSQDRGFSTF.

This chain uses TRBV7-9 with TRBJ2-3, with D possibly matching TRBD2 (5 bases). CDR1 and CDR2 (germline): SEHNR, FQNEAQ (reference sequence). The ends were cut back, 3 bases at V and 5 bases at J, with 12 bases in the middle. The CDR3 is made up of 14 amino acids. This CDR3 reads CASSLSGVGDTQYF. The CDR3 coding sequence is TGTGCCAGCAGCTTGTCCGGGGTTGGAGATACGCAGTATTTT. Together with reference TRBV7-9 and TRBJ2-3, the CDR3 gives the full variable domain: DTGVSQNPRHKITKRGQNVTFRCDPISEHNRLYWYRQTLGQGPEFLTYFQNEAQLEKSRLLSDRFSAERPKGSFSTLEIQRTEQGDSAMYLCASSLSGVGDTQYFGPGTRLTVL.

This chain uses TRBV3-1 (or the pseudogene TRBV3-2) with TRBJ2-1; D possibly corresponds to TRBD2 (6 bases). CDR3 size: 14 residues. V was shortened by 4 bases and J by 1 base, with 8 bases between the two germline ends. Germline lookup yields CDR1 LGHDT and CDR2 YNNKEL (reference sequence). The CDR3, as DNA: TGTGCCAGCAGCCGGGAGGAGTCCTACAATGAGCAGTTCTTC. Translated: CASSREESYNEQFF.

This CDR3 is CASSLGGQSQETQYF. The CDR3 DNA follows: TGTGCCAGCAGCTTGGGAGGCCAGAGTCAAGAGACCCAGTACTTC. The chain joins TRBV5-5 to TRBJ2-5; D gene unclear. CDR1 is SGHKS, CDR2 YYEKEE, per germline (reference sequence). The CDR3 extends over 15 amino acids. V was shortened by 0 bases and J by 2 bases, with 11 bases between the two germline ends.

The genes are TRBV28 and TRBJ1-2, with a tentative D call TRBD1 (6 bases). V was shortened by 8 bases and J by 2 bases, with 12 bases between the two germline ends. Looked up from germline, CDR1 is MDHEN and CDR2 is SYDVKM. This CDR3 is built from 13 residues. The CDR3 protein is CASQPTGNYGYTF. CDR3 nucleotide sequence: TGTGCCAGCCAACCTACAGGGAACTATGGCTACACCTTC.

This chain uses TRBV4-1 with TRBJ2-1, with TRBD2 matching over 11 bases. CDR3 length equals 17 residues. In germline, CDR1 is MGHRA, CDR2 YSYEKL. The V gene end was trimmed by 1 base and the J gene end by 0 bases; junction bases not matched to a gene: 2. CDR3 sequence: CASSQGLAGSSYNEQFF. The CDR3 coding sequence is TGCGCCAGCAGCCAAGGACTAGCGGGGAGCTCCTACAATGAGCAGTTCTTC.

A single count supports this clone. Distinct nucleotide sequences in the sample also encode this CDR3. As DNA, the CDR3 is TGCGCCAGCAGCTCCCACAGGGGTTCCTACGAGCAGTACTTC. This gives the protein CASSSHRGSYEQYF. The chain uses TRBV5-1 and TRBJ2-7, with 7 bases lining up with TRBD1. Germline CDR1 is SGHRS and CDR2 is YFSETQ. V was pared by 3 bases and J by 1 base, with 4 bases of the junction left unmatched. The CDR3 spans 14 residues. Together with reference TRBV5-1 and TRBJ2-7, the CDR3 gives the full variable domain: KAGVTQTPRYLIKTRGQQVTLSCSPISGHRSVSWYQQTPGQGLQFLFEYFSETQRNKGNFPGRFSGRQFSNSRSEMNVSTLELGDSALYLCASSSHRGSYEQYFGPGTRLTVT.

This chain joins TRBV15 and TRBJ2-3, with 9 bases aligning to TRBD1. Trimming at V came to 1 base and at J to 3 bases, leaving 2 bases not matched to a gene. Germline CDR1 LNHNV, CDR2 YYDKDF (reference sequence). CDR3 length: 15 amino acids. CDR3: CATSRGQGGTDTQYF. DNA for the CDR3: TGTGCCACCAGCAGAGGACAGGGGGGGACAGATACGCAGTATTTT.

This clone was detected only once. The chain couples TRBV13 to TRBJ1-4; tentative D call: TRBD1 (5 bases). V gave up 5 bases and J gave up 7 bases, with 11 bases separating them. CDR3 length: 13 amino acids. The germline gives CDR1 PRHDT, CDR2 FYEKMQ (reference sequence). In DNA, the CDR3 is TGTGCCAGCAGCCCCCGGGGGGGTGAAAAACTGTTTTTT. It is translated as CASSPRGGEKLFF.

The chain joins TRBV18 to TRBJ1-1, with D perhaps matching TRBD1 (6 bases). The CDR3 contains 15 residues. The germline V gene has CDR1 KGHSH and CDR2 LQKENI. Trimming cost V 2 bases and J 1 base, with 11 bases left between them. DNA for the CDR3: TGTGCCAGCTCACCAAAGACAGGTCAGAACACTGAAGCTTTCTTT. It yields the protein CASSPKTGQNTEAFF.

V and J are TRBV2 and TRBJ2-1; D might be TRBD1 (6 bases). CDR3 length: 15 amino acids. V lost 7 bases, J lost 2 bases, and 15 bases lay in between. Germline assignment: CDR1 SNHLY and CDR2 FYNNEI. The CDR3 reads CASMGRDTTYNEQFF. The DNA of the CDR3 is TGTGCCAGCATGGGCCGGGACACAACCTACAATGAGCAGTTCTTC.

The count of this clone is one. The rearrangement joins TRBV14 to TRBJ1-5; a possible D gene is TRBD1 (6 bases). Trimming shortened V by 0 bases and J by 7 bases, and 7 bases separated the two germline ends. Germline lookup yields CDR1 SGHDN and CDR2 FVKESK. The CDR3 covers 13 residues. The DNA for the CDR3 is TGTGCCAGCAGCCAAGACAGGGGACAGCCCCAGCATTTT. It specifies CASSQDRGQPQHF.

This clone occurred once. The same CDR3 is also encoded by other DNA sequences in this sample. The V call is TRBV10-3, the J call TRBJ1-2; D is undetermined. V was cut by 0 bases and J by 7 bases, with 9 bases left in between. The CDR3 loop spans 13 amino acids. Germline loops: CDR1 ENHRY, CDR2 SYGVKD. The CDR3, as DNA: TGTGCCATCAGTGAGTCAGGGCGGGGTGGCTACACCTTC. As protein: CAISESGRGGYTF.

The rearrangement uses TRBV14 and TRBJ1-2; the D is unclear. The CDR3 has 15 residues. Germline-derived CDR1 and CDR2 are SGHDN and FVKESK. With 1 base removed from V and 4 bases from J, the gap between germline ends came to 13 bases. The CDR3 sequence: CASSQGGFGGYGYTF. In DNA form, the CDR3 reads TGTGCCAGCAGCCAAGGAGGATTTGGCGGCTATGGCTACACCTTC.

The rearrangement links TRBV18 to TRBJ1-4; D call uncertain. V shed 0 bases and J shed 0 bases, with 8 bases lying between them. Germline V gene data show CDR1 as KGHSH and CDR2 as LQKENI. The CDR3 spans 16 residues. DNA for the CDR3: TGTGCCAGCTCACCACCCCAGGTTGCAACTAATGAAAAACTGTTTTTT. It translates to CASSPPQVATNEKLFF.

This clone was observed a few times. The genes are TRBV18 and TRBJ1-1; D possibly corresponds to TRBD1 (6 bases). V lost 1 base to trimming and J lost 8 bases, with 20 bases between them. Germline V gives CDR1 KGHSH, CDR2 LQKENI. The CDR3 has 16 residues. CDR3 sequence (DNA): TGTGCCAGCTCACCACGTGGTAGGGGGACGGGGAAGGAAGCTTTCTTT. Protein: CASSPRGRGTGKEAFF.

This clone came up once. The V and J genes are TRBV6-4 and TRBJ1-1, with D hard to call. The V end was cut by 4 bases, the J end by 3 bases, with 12 bases between. Germline loops: CDR1 MRHNA, CDR2 SNTAGT. The CDR3 is 14 residues long. The CDR3 loop is CASSVRVGDTEAFF. The CDR3 region has the DNA TGTGCCAGCAGTGTGAGGGTGGGCGACACTGAAGCTTTCTTT.

The CDR3 reads CSVEGGGSSYNEQFF. In nucleotides, the CDR3 is TGCAGCGTTGAAGGCGGGGGCAGCTCCTACAATGAGCAGTTCTTC. The V and J genes are TRBV29-1 and TRBJ2-1; D may be TRBD2 (7 bases). Germline CDR1 and CDR2: SQVTM and ANQGSEA. CDR3 length: 15 residues. With 1 base removed from V and 0 bases from J, the gap between germline ends came to 10 bases.

This clone came up once. The V and J genes are TRBV7-9 and TRBJ1-2, with D tentatively TRBD1 (6 bases). Germline V CDR1 and CDR2: SEHNR, FQNEAQ (reference sequence). Trimming pared 4 bases from V and 4 bases from J, leaving 16 bases between. This CDR3 comprises 15 residues. In DNA form, the CDR3 reads TGTGCCAGCAGCTCCCTGAGGGGCAGGGGCTATGGCTACACCTTC. Translation: CASSSLRGRGYGYTF.

The rearrangement links TRBV7-9 to TRBJ1-2; the D is unclear. Germline CDR1 is SEHNR and CDR2 is FQNEAQ (reference sequence). This CDR3 has 16 amino acids. The V end was cut by 1 base, the J end by 4 bases, with 16 bases between. In DNA, the CDR3 is TGTGCCAGCAGCTTAGAGCGGGTGACAATACGCTATGGCTACACCTTC. Translated, it gives CASSLERVTIRYGYTF.

This clone was counted between two and nine times. This chain joins TRBV4-1 and TRBJ1-4; D remains unclear. Germline values: CDR1 MGHRA, CDR2 YSYEKL. This CDR3 is 13 amino acids long. V gave up 8 bases and J gave up 6 bases, with 13 bases separating them. As DNA, the CDR3 is TGCGCCAGCCTTCCTAGAGGTGATGAAAAACTGTTTTTT. Translation gives CASLPRGDEKLFF.

The chain links TRBV6-5 to TRBJ2-7; 9 bases map to TRBD2. Germline-derived CDR1 and CDR2 are MNHEY and SVGAGI. The CDR3 has 14 amino acids. J lost 1 base, V lost 7 bases, and 5 bases had no gene match. CDR3 sequence: CASTSGGRSYEQYF. Written as DNA, the CDR3 is TGTGCCAGCACAAGCGGGGGGCGTTCCTACGAGCAGTACTTC.

V gene TRBV18 combines with J gene TRBJ2-4, with TRBD1 matching 7 bases. CDR1 is KGHSH and CDR2 is LQKENI in the germline V gene. This CDR3 is built from 13 residues. The junction had 2 bases not matched to a gene; V was cut back by 3 bases and J by 6 bases. CDR3 sequence reads: CASSPGQINIQYF. The CDR3 nucleotides read TGTGCCAGCTCACCGGGACAGATAAACATTCAGTACTTC.

The V and J genes are TRBV5-1 and TRBJ1-2; TRBD1 matches at 11 bases. V trimming: 4 bases; J trimming: 4 bases; junction bases outside the gene matches: 6. This CDR3 is 15 amino acids long. The germline V gene has CDR1 SGHRS and CDR2 YFSETQ. The CDR3: CASSRGQGVGYGYTF. CDR3 nucleotide sequence: TGCGCCAGCAGCAGGGGACAGGGGGTAGGCTATGGCTACACCTTC.

The chain links TRBV11-2 to TRBJ2-5, with 11 bases that match TRBD2. V lost 1 base to trimming and J lost 2 bases; unmatched junction nucleotides: 3. Germline CDR1 and CDR2: SGHAT and FQNNGV. CDR3 size: 16 residues. The CDR3 DNA reads as TGTGCCAGCAGCTTAGCTCTAGCGGGGGGACAAGAGACCCAGTACTTC. Protein product: CASSLALAGGQETQYF. Full variable domain (rest looked up from reference TRBV11-2 and TRBJ2-5): EAGVAQSPRYKIIEKRQSVAFWCNPISGHATLYWYQQILGQGPKLLIQFQNNGVVDDSQLPKDRFSAERLKGVDSTLKIQPAKLEDSAVYLCASSLALAGGQETQYFGPGTRLLVL.